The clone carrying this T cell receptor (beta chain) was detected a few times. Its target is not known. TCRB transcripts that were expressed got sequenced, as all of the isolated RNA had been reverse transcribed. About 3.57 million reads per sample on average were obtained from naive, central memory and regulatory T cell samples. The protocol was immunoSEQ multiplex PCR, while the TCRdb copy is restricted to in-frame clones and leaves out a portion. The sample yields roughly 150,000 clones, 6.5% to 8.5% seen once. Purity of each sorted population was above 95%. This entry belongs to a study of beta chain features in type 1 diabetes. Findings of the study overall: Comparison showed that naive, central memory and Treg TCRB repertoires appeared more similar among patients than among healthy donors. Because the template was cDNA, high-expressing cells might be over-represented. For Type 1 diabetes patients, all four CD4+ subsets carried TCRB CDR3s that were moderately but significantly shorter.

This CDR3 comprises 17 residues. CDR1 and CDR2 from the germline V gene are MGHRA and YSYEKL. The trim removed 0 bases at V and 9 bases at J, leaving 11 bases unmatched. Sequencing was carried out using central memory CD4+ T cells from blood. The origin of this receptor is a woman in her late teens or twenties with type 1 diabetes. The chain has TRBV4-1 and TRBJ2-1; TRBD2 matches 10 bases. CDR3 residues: CASSQDLSSGGAAEQFF. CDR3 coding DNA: TGCGCCAGCAGCCAAGATCTATCCAGCGGGGGGGCCGCTGAGCAGTTCTTC.